One and the same sample provided the 22 T cell receptor beta chains below, sequenced in a study of persistence of HIV-infected CD4 T cells (TCRdb year 2020). The immunoSEQ hsTCRB assay version 4, run in survey mode, was used to sequence TCRbeta repertoires from genomic DNA. Entries here come from immuneACCESS through TCRdb and include only in-frame sequences with V and J called. Some clones fail to appear in such tables; in the studies checked, an unresolved V gene covers under half of the shortfall, and the cause of the remainder is unknown. The sample table lists roughly 35,000 clones, roughly 86% of them with a count of one. Approximately 1.3% of the sample is in the top ten clones. This specimen's treatment or condition label, per the study, means: suppressive antiretroviral therapy. As a nonspecific positive control representing the CD4+ T cell repertoire, the cells were stimulated with anti-CD3/anti-CD28 magnetic beads. Sorting of responding CD4+ T cells was based on upregulation of both CD40 ligand and CD69.

Antigens for these TCRs are unknown. The source material was CD4+ T cells sorted from PBMCs after roughly 18-hour stimulation, sampled from a patient who received antiretroviral therapy. This specimen's cell subset or site label, per the study, means: CD40L+CD69+ CD4 T cells responding to anti-CD3/anti-CD28 beads, representing the overall repertoire. All receptors come from an adult man with HIV who was CMV-seropositive.

V gene TRBV7-2 combines with J gene TRBJ1-6; TRBD1 matches 8 bases. The germline V gene has CDR1 SGHTA and CDR2 FQGNSA. This CDR3 region has 15 residues. V lost 7 bases, J lost 4 bases, and 6 bases stayed unmatched. The CDR3 DNA follows: TGTGCCAGCACCTCTGGGGACAGGTATAATTCACCCCTCCACTTT. Protein product: CASTSGDRYNSPLHF.

The V and J genes are TRBV24-1 and TRBJ2-5; 8 nucleotides match TRBD2. With V trimmed by 6 bases and J by 5 bases, 4 bases remained unmatched. The CDR3 covers 13 residues. Looked up from germline, CDR1 is KGHDR and CDR2 is SFDVKD. The CDR3, as DNA: TGTGCCACCAGTAGCGGGAGACGGGAGACCCAGTACTTC. Translated, it gives CATSSGRRETQYF.

The chain employs TRBV6-5 and TRBJ1-1; D is perhaps TRBD1 (6 bases). The CDR3 runs 14 residues. The V end lost 6 bases, the J end lost 2 bases, and 13 bases lay between the germline ends. Germline CDR1 reads MNHEY; CDR2 reads SVGAGI. CDR3 in DNA: TGTGCCAGCAGAGCAACAGGGAAAAACACTGAAGCTTTCTTT. It translates to CASRATGKNTEAFF.

This sequence joins TRBV9 and TRBJ2-3; maybe TRBD2 (5 bases). Germline V gives CDR1 SGDLS, CDR2 YYNGEE. This CDR3 comprises 13 residues. Trimming cost V 1 base and J 6 bases, with 9 bases left between them. CDR3 nucleotide sequence: TGTGCCAGCAGCGTATCGGACTTGGATACGCAGTATTTT. Residues: CASSVSDLDTQYF.

V gene TRBV7-8 combines with J gene TRBJ2-7; D gene ambiguous. V lost 5 bases, J lost 0 bases, and 17 bases lay in between. This CDR3 spans 16 amino acids. Germline V gene data show CDR1 as SGHVS and CDR2 as FQNEAQ. In nucleotides, the CDR3 is TGTGCCAGCAGCCCTAAGGCAGGTCCTAGCTCCTACGAGCAGTACTTC. This sequence encodes CASSPKAGPSSYEQYF.

This clone was recorded only once. V and J are TRBV4-1 and TRBJ1-5, with D perhaps matching TRBD1 (5 bases). The CDR3 extends over 13 amino acids. Trimming took 4 bases from V and 4 from J, leaving 8 bases between them. Germline V gene data show CDR1 as MGHRA and CDR2 as YSYEKL. CDR3: CASSPGGNQPQHF. DNA for the CDR3: TGCGCCAGCAGCCCTGGGGGGAATCAGCCCCAGCATTTT.

This rearrangement joins TRBV5-1 to TRBJ1-2, with D maybe TRBD1 (6 bases). V was cut by 4 bases and J by 4 bases, with 14 bases left in between. The CDR3 length is 14 residues. CDR1 is SGHRS, CDR2 YFSETQ, per germline. The CDR3 protein is CASSSRGSSYGYTF. CDR3 in DNA: TGCGCCAGCAGCAGCAGGGGCTCCAGCTATGGCTACACCTTC.

V is TRBV30 and J is TRBJ1-2; maybe TRBD1 (6 bases). This CDR3 has 12 amino acids. Germline CDR1 and CDR2: GTSNPN and SVGIG (reference sequence). CDR3 amino acids: CARWGPNYGYTF. The DNA for the CDR3 is TGTGCTCGATGGGGGCCCAACTATGGCTACACCTTC. Full variable domain (outside the CDR3, taken from reference TRBV30 and TRBJ1-2): SQTIHQWPATLVQPVGSPLSLECTVEGTSNPNLYWYRQAAGRGLQLLFYSVGIGQISSEVPQNLSASRPQDRQFILSSKKLLLSDSGFYLCARWGPNYGYTFGSGTRLTVV.

This chain connects TRBV30 to TRBJ1-2; 8 bases align to TRBD1. CDR1 and CDR2 from the germline V gene are GTSNPN and SVGIG (reference sequence). CDR3 length: 13 residues. Losses at the gene ends were 7 bases for V and 0 bases for J; bases not matched to a gene: 4. The CDR3 DNA is TGTGCCTACGGGACAGGCTCTAACTATGGCTACACCTTC. Protein product: CAYGTGSNYGYTF.

The chain couples TRBV24-1 to TRBJ1-5; perhaps TRBD1 as D (6 bases). V lost 3 bases and J 3 bases, leaving 20 bases between the germline ends. There are 18 residues in the CDR3. Germline CDR1 KGHDR, CDR2 SFDVKD. CDR3 nucleotide sequence: TGTGCCACCAGTGATCTTCCGGGCTTTACAGGGTTCAATCAGCCCCAGCATTTT. Its translation is CATSDLPGFTGFNQPQHF.

CDR3 coding DNA: TGTGCCAGCAGCTTAAGAGCCTCGGGGGAAGAGACCCAGTACTTC. It codes for CASSLRASGEETQYF. The V gene is TRBV7-3, the J gene TRBJ2-5; D perhaps matches TRBD2 (6 bases). CDR3 size: 15 residues. Germline V gene sequence: CDR1 SGHTA, CDR2 FQGTGA. V was cut by 1 base and J by 3 bases, with 12 bases left in between.

The J gene is TRBJ2-7, the V gene TRBV27, with D perhaps given as TRBD1 or TRBD2 (5 bases each). The germline V and J ends were trimmed by 6 bases and 0 bases, with 15 bases remaining between them. Germline V gene lookup returns CDR1 MNHEY and CDR2 SMNVEV (reference sequence). The CDR3 contains 15 residues. The CDR3 nucleotides read TGTGCCAGCAGCTCCCGACAGACTACCTCCTACGAGCAGTACTTC. Translating gives CASSSRQTTSYEQYF.

The DNA of the CDR3 is TGTGCCAGTAGTGCCCCTGGCCTTAGCACAGATACGCAGTATTTT. Its translation: CASSAPGLSTDTQYF. The chain couples TRBV19 to TRBJ2-3; D is undetermined. The germline V gene encodes CDR1 LNHDA and CDR2 SQIVND (reference sequence). The germline V and J ends were trimmed by 5 bases and 0 bases, with 12 bases remaining between them. The CDR3 loop spans 15 amino acids.

This chain connects TRBV7-2 to TRBJ2-2; TRBD1 matches 9 bases. J was trimmed by 6 bases and V by 7 bases; bases with no gene match: 6. This CDR3 is 14 amino acids long. Germline assignment: CDR1 SGHTA and CDR2 FQGNSA. The CDR3 DNA is TGTGCCAGCACCGTACAGGGGGCGCCCGGGGAGCTGTTTTTT. Amino acid sequence: CASTVQGAPGELFF. Variable domain in full (rest from reference TRBV7-2 and TRBJ2-2): GAGVSQSPSNKVTEKGKDVELRCDPISGHTALYWYRQSLGQGLEFLIYFQGNSAPDKSGLPSDRFSAERTGGSVSTLTIQRTQQEDSAVYLCASTVQGAPGELFFGEGSRLTVL.

The rearrangement uses TRBV15 and TRBJ2-7, with D tentatively TRBD1 (6 bases). The V end was cut by 3 bases, the J end by 3 bases, with 15 bases between. The V gene's germline CDR1 is LNHNV and CDR2 YYDKDF (reference sequence). This CDR3 region has 15 residues. CDR3 in amino acids: CATSREQGADYEQYF. As DNA, the CDR3 is TGTGCCACCAGCAGGGAACAGGGAGCGGACTACGAGCAGTACTTC.

V and J are TRBV30 and TRBJ2-2; TRBD2 aligns across 10 bases. The CDR3 loop spans 15 amino acids. From germline, CDR1 is GTSNPN and CDR2 SVGIG (reference sequence). The V gene end was trimmed by 2 bases and the J gene end by 0 bases; junction bases not matched to a gene: 0. The CDR3 region is CAWSTSGTNTGELFF. CDR3 sequence (DNA): TGTGCCTGGAGTACTAGCGGGACGAACACCGGGGAGCTGTTTTTT.

This chain joins TRBV7-2 and TRBJ2-2; D assignment may be TRBD1 or TRBD2 (5 bases each). The CDR3 spans 16 residues. V lost 0 bases, J lost 5 bases, and 13 bases lay in between. Germline CDR1 SGHTA, CDR2 FQGNSA. CDR3 in DNA: TGTGCCAGCAGCTTAGCAGGGACCCTGGTGACCGGGGAGCTGTTTTTT. Its translation: CASSLAGTLVTGELFF.

The gene calls are TRBV18 and TRBJ2-3; maybe TRBD1 (5 bases). CDR1 is KGHSH, CDR2 LQKENI, per germline. This CDR3 has 16 amino acids. V was cut by 6 bases and J by 2 bases, with 18 bases left in between. The CDR3 nucleotides read TGTGCCAGCTCGCCTTCAATTATAGGGGCCACAGATACGCAGTATTTT. It codes for CASSPSIIGATDTQYF. Full variable domain (rest looked up from reference TRBV18 and TRBJ2-3): NAGVMQNPRHLVRRRGQEARLRCSPMKGHSHVYWYRQLPEEGLKFMVYLQKENIIDESGMPKERFSAEFPKEGPSILRIQQVVRGDSAAYFCASSPSIIGATDTQYFGPGTRLTVL.

The chain carries TRBV19 and TRBJ1-6, with a possible D match to TRBD1 (5 bases). The germline V gene encodes CDR1 LNHDA and CDR2 SQIVND (reference sequence). V lost 5 bases, J lost 7 bases, and 15 bases lay in between. This CDR3 contains 15 residues. The CDR3 sequence is CASSPRQGSNSPLHF. CDR3 DNA: TGTGCCAGTAGTCCGCGGCAGGGTTCGAATTCACCCCTCCACTTT.

The chain is built from TRBV12-3 or TRBV12-4 and TRBJ1-2; the D is unclear. This CDR3 has 12 amino acids. The ends were cut back, 6 bases at V and 8 bases at J, with 13 bases in the middle. The CDR3 nucleotides are TGTGCCAGCAGCCCGGGTCTGTCGGGCTACACCTTC. Translating gives CASSPGLSGYTF.

CDR3 nucleotide sequence: TGCAGCGTGCGTAGCCCCTGGGGCACTGAAGCTTTCTTT. Translating it yields CSVRSPWGTEAFF. The V call is TRBV29-1, the J call TRBJ1-1; D remains unclear. The CDR3 has 13 residues. Germline lookup yields CDR1 SQVTM and CDR2 ANQGSEA. V was cut by 6 bases and J by 4 bases, with 15 bases left in between.

The CDR3 is CASSFGRSYEQYF. CDR3 in DNA: TGTGCCAGCAGTTTCGGACGTTCCTACGAGCAGTACTTC. The chain couples TRBV3-1 (or the pseudogene TRBV3-2) to TRBJ2-7; no clear D gene. There are 13 residues in the CDR3. Between the trimmed V and J ends, which lost 6 bases and 1 base, there was a span of 10 bases. The germline V gene has CDR1 LGHDT and CDR2 YNNKEL (reference sequence).